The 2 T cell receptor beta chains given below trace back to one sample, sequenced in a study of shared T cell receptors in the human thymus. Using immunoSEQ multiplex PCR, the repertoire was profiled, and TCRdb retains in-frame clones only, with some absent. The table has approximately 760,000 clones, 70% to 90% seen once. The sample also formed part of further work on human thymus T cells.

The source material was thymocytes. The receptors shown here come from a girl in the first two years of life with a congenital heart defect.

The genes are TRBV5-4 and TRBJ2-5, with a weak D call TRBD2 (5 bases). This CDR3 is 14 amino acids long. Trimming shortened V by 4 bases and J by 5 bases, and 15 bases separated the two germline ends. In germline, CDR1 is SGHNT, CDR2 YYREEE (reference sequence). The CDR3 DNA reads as TGTGCCAGCAGCACGACGCCTGGGGAGGAGACCCAGTACTTC. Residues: CASSTTPGEETQYF.

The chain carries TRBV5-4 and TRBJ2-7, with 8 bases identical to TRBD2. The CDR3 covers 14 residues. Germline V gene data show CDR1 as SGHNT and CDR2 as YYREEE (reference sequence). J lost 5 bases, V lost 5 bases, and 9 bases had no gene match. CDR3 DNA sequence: TGTGCCAGCAGTCGTACGGGGGGGGCCAACGAGCAGTACTTC. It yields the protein CASSRTGGANEQYF.